Here is one T cell receptor beta chain with its context. The antigen remains undetermined. Germline CDR1 is SEHNR and CDR2 is FQNEAQ (reference sequence). Trimming took 7 bases from V and 7 from J; bases not matched to a gene: 10. CDR3 length: 14 residues. This sample stems from a study of cytomegalovirus exposure and HLA in healthy donors. In the PCR, 60 Vbeta and 13 Jbeta primers were used. Clones were read by immunoSEQ multiplex PCR, and TCRdb kept only the in-frame ones, dropping some. This table holds approximately 170,000 clones, 77% found once. Study conclusions and caveats: Later findings reportedly placed an Asian-associated ancestry cluster below the approximately 670-donor mean for N-insertions. Highly shared variants forming one cluster were likely a sequencing artifact. Most TCR beta V segments were productive about 87% or about 30% of the time in an earlier analysis.

Each of the donors was a healthy bone marrow donor. V is TRBV7-9 and J is TRBJ1-1, with 9 bases that match TRBD1. The TCR originated in a woman between 35 and 50 years old in good health and CMV-seropositive. The sequencing sample was made of PBMCs. CDR3 nucleotide sequence: TGTGCCAGCATCTCCGGGACAGGGACTTTTGAAGCTTTCTTT. Translation gives CASISGTGTFEAFF.